This paragraph covers one TCR beta chain sequence. What it binds is unknown. J gave up 8 bases and V 5 bases, and 13 bases lay outside the gene matches. The CDR3 consists of 15 residues. Germline assignment: CDR1 MDHEN and CDR2 SYDVKM. With 60 Vbeta and 13 Jbeta primers, the PCR was carried out. Sequencing was performed with immunoSEQ multiplex PCR; in TCRdb, only in-frame clones are kept and a portion is missing. The repertoire holds 150,000 or so clones, roughly 72% seen once, with roughly 7% in the top ten. This record belongs to a study of cytomegalovirus exposure and HLA in healthy donors. Study-level findings and limits: The authors later found most CMV-associated TCR beta chains appeared HLA-restricted. Indistinguishability led to the exclusion of some V segments, TRBV6-2 and TRBV6-3 included.

The J gene is TRBJ2-3, the V gene TRBV28; 7 bases are shared with TRBD2. The TCR sequence derives from a male donor in good health and CMV-seronegative. What was sequenced was PBMCs. In nucleotides, the CDR3 is TGTGCCAGCAGTGGGTGGGGCGGCGGGAGAGGTACGCAGTATTTT. Translation gives CASSGWGGGRGTQYF.